The rows below give T cell receptor beta chains drawn from one sample of a study of shared clonotypes between healthy human individuals. Some clones are missing from TCRdb's copy, which holds only in-frame ones; the method was immunoSEQ multiplex PCR. Among a few million clones listed, 90% to 95% were seen once. The material sequenced was naive CD4+ T cells from PBMCs. The receptors derive from a man in his late teens or twenties in good health. Some clones in this sample may be carry-over from other donors' samples. Both conserved end residues are part of each CDR3. Fields, in order: V gene, J gene, CDR3 protein.

TRBV6-4	TRBJ2-2	CASSRQIGRNTGELFF
TRBV18	TRBJ2-2	CASSKEAGTVNTGELFF
TRBV30	TRBJ2-3	CAWSGVAGSTDTQYF
TRBV6-1	TRBJ2-7	CASSDLLGAGEQYF
TRBV9	TRBJ2-1	CASSVGNSGALEQFF
TRBV28	TRBJ2-5	CASSWNRRGLVTQYF
TRBV28	TRBJ2-5	CASEGGRTLDF
TRBV20-1	TRBJ1-1	CSAPGNTEAFF
TRBV7-8	TRBJ2-7	CASSLASGSEQYF
TRBV28	TRBJ2-1	CASRTGTSGFNEQFF
TRBV27	TRBJ2-2	CASSSHRGELVTGELFF
TRBV5-1	TRBJ2-3	CASSKGDILPRADTQYF
TRBV9	TRBJ1-5	CASSVGHNQPQHF
TRBV19	TRBJ2-3	CASSIGTSRRGADTQYF
TRBV29-1	TRBJ2-1	CSVGRASSYNEQFF
TRBV28	TRBJ2-3	CASSSSTSLTTQYF
TRBV5-6	TRBJ2-5	CASSLQVLPETQYF
TRBV30	TRBJ1-3	CALRGQGRPASGNTIYF
TRBV6-5	TRBJ1-1	CASSYIGRTGNTEAFF
TRBV11-2	TRBJ2-7	CASSLTSTSLAGVYEQYF
TRBV4-1	TRBJ2-6	CASSQTPGSGANVLTF
TRBV27	TRBJ1-2	CASSYSDRAHGYTF
TRBV5-1	TRBJ1-2	CASSLSVTGNYGYTF
TRBV9	TRBJ2-7	CASSSGNGPYYEQYF
TRBV5-1	TRBJ2-2	CASSLYGPGTPSNNTGELFF
TRBV9	TRBJ2-7	CASSVTGTGGHEQYF
TRBV6-1	TRBJ1-1	CASRLTGSEAFF
TRBV19	TRBJ2-7	CASKRSGLAGEQYF
TRBV7-3	TRBJ2-1	CASSLPRDSNNEQFF
TRBV5-6	TRBJ2-3	CASSSKTGTDTQYF
TRBV2	TRBJ1-2	CATSQAGYPLGYTF
TRBV19	TRBJ2-2	CASRGQNTGELFF
TRBV12-5	TRBJ2-1	CASGSDSGRSTYNEQFF
TRBV5-1	TRBJ2-3	CASSLVPSGTTDTQYF
TRBV28	TRBJ1-3	CASSLTAASGNTIYF
TRBV7-8	TRBJ2-7	CASSPSGREMRHEQYF
TRBV9	TRBJ2-5	CASSSTPFQETQYF
TRBV9	TRBJ1-5	CASSVDPRNQPQHF
TRBV5-6	TRBJ2-3	CASSGGSGGITDTQYF
TRBV5-8	TRBJ2-5	CASSPGTSGRSGETQYF
TRBV5-1	TRBJ2-5	CASSVQGRETQYF
TRBV7-2	TRBJ2-5	CASSLARAKETQYF
TRBV7-2	TRBJ1-2	CASSTYRQDYGYTF
TRBV6-5	TRBJ1-2	CASSYSPRGPNYGYTF
TRBV5-1	TRBJ2-7	CASSPGQLSSYEQYF